These 10 T cell receptor beta chains were all obtained from the same sample, sequenced in a study of blood T cell repertoires in COVID-19 (dated by TCRdb to the early 2020s). Libraries were constructed by the immunoSEQ multiplex PCR assay. Sourced from immuneACCESS, this table was stored by TCRdb with only in-frame sequences that have V and J called. A share of the clones is absent; for the studies checked, an unresolved V gene accounts for under half, and the remainder has no known explanation. For this sample the table gives roughly 200,000 clones, of which 65% to 85% were detected only once. Of the sample, approximately 4.8% falls within the top ten clones. Sample: peripheral blood. These receptors were obtained from a man aged 50-60 years with active or convalescent COVID-19.

The chain links TRBV5-4 to TRBJ2-1; a weak D match, TRBD1 (6 bases). Per the germline V gene, CDR1 is SGHNT and CDR2 is YYREEE (reference sequence). V was cut by 5 bases and J by 9 bases, with 9 bases left in between. The CDR3 has 11 amino acids. The DNA of the CDR3 is TGTGCCAGCAGACAGGGTAGTGAGCAGTTCTTC. This encodes CASRQGSEQFF.

The CDR3 bases are TGTGCCACGAACAGGGACCTCACAGATACGCAGTATTTT. Protein: CATNRDLTDTQYF. V usage is TRBV12-3 or TRBV12-4 and J usage is TRBJ2-3; TRBD1 might be the D (6 bases). Trimming stripped 10 bases from V and 2 bases from J, with 13 bases between. CDR3 length: 13 residues.

This clone was recorded only once. The gene calls are TRBV5-8 and TRBJ2-7; D is perhaps TRBD1 (5 bases). Per the germline V gene, CDR1 is SGHTS and CDR2 is YDEGEE. Trimming cost V 0 bases and J 3 bases, with 13 bases left between them. CDR3 length: 15 residues. The CDR3 DNA sequence: TGTGCCAGCAGCTTGGCAGGGAACATATTCTACGAGCAGTACTTC. This encodes CASSLAGNIFYEQYF.

The chain combines TRBV30 with TRBJ1-1; D is undetermined. V lost 2 bases and J 0 bases, leaving 25 bases between the germline ends. The CDR3 consists of 19 residues. The germline V gene has CDR1 GTSNPN and CDR2 SVGIG (reference sequence). DNA of the CDR3: TGTGCCTGGAGTACGCGTATCTTGAGAGGAGTGGCTATGAACACTGAAGCTTTCTTT. Amino acid sequence: CAWSTRILRGVAMNTEAFF.

The chain links TRBV19 to TRBJ2-2, with 8 bases matching TRBD1. Germline V gene sequence: CDR1 LNHDA, CDR2 SQIVND (reference sequence). The CDR3 totals 18 residues. Trimming at V came to 5 bases and at J to 1 base, leaving 12 bases not matched to a gene. The CDR3 bases are TGTGCCAGTAGTGCAGGACAGGGTAGACCTGAGAACACCGGGGAGCTGTTTTTT. It specifies CASSAGQGRPENTGELFF. The whole variable domain, filled in from reference TRBV19 and TRBJ2-2, reads DGGITQSPKYLFRKEGQNVTLSCEQNLNHDAMYWYRQDPGQGLRLIYYSQIVNDFQKGDIAEGYSVSREKKESFPLTVTSAQKNPTAFYLCASSAGQGRPENTGELFFGEGSRLTVL.

This clone was counted a few times. The V call is TRBV6-5, the J call TRBJ1-2; no clear D gene. This CDR3 has 13 amino acids. Trimming stripped 5 bases from V and 8 bases from J, with 15 bases between. CDR1 is MNHEY and CDR2 is SVGAGI in the germline V gene. This CDR3 is CASSPEARRGYTF. CDR3 in DNA: TGTGCCAGCAGTCCCGAGGCCCGCCGAGGCTACACCTTC.

J is TRBJ1-4 and V is TRBV7-9; TRBD1 is a possible D gene (5 bases). The germline CDR1 and CDR2 sequences are SEHNR and FQNEAQ (reference sequence). V gave up 5 bases and J gave up 6 bases, with 16 bases separating them. The CDR3 is made up of 15 amino acids. The CDR3 sequence: CASSHGRGFDEKLFF. CDR3 DNA: TGTGCCAGCAGCCACGGGCGGGGGTTCGATGAAAAACTGTTTTTT.

This chain connects TRBV5-8 to TRBJ1-4; weak D call: TRBD1 (6 bases). Trimming shortened V by 5 bases and J by 8 bases, and 19 bases separated the two germline ends. Germline V gene lookup returns CDR1 SGHTS and CDR2 YDEGEE. The length of the CDR3 is 15 residues. The CDR3 loop reads CASRDRDKAEEKLFF. The CDR3 bases are TGTGCCAGCAGAGACCGGGACAAGGCAGAGGAAAAACTGTTTTTT.

The chain joins TRBV6-4 to TRBJ1-2, with 12 bases lining up with TRBD1. Per the germline V gene, CDR1 is MRHNA and CDR2 is SNTAGT. The V and J ends lost 4 bases and 6 bases, in that order; junction bases with no gene match: 3. CDR3 length: 14 amino acids. The CDR3 DNA reads TGTGCCAGCAGTGCTGGGACAGGGGGCCATGGCTACACCTTC. This gives the protein CASSAGTGGHGYTF.

The J gene is TRBJ2-7, the V gene TRBV5-4, with 10 positions matching TRBD2. The CDR3 is 15 residues long. Germline V CDR1 and CDR2: SGHNT, YYREEE (reference sequence). V was clipped by 5 bases and J by 2 bases; unmatched bases: 7. The CDR3 region is CASRVSGGGAYEQYF. As DNA, the CDR3 is TGTGCCAGCAGGGTCAGCGGGGGGGGAGCCTACGAGCAGTACTTC.